This record looks at one TCR beta chain sequence and its context. Tregs were sorted as CD4+CD25+CD127-/low cells. Using its own MiXCR run on the 5' RACE reads, TCRdb lists one record per CDR3 protein. This sample has approximately 40,000 distinct CDR3 sequences, with approximately 22% found just once. The CDR3 is 14 amino acids. The germline CDR1 and CDR2 sequences are LGHNA and YNFKEQ. V gave up 0 bases and J gave up 4 bases, with 9 bases separating them. The sample comprised Tregs sorted from blood. This clonotype was obtained from a female donor with breast cancer. This chain connects TRBV4-2 to TRBJ1-2; D remains unclear. CDR3 region: CASSQDGSGYGYTF. The DNA of the CDR3 is TGTGCCAGCAGCCAAGATGGGTCGGGCTATGGCTACACCTTC.